This T cell receptor (beta chain) was sequenced in a study of OX40 agonist ivuxolimab in advanced cancers. Looking at the study overall: People who had prior anti-PD-1, anti-PD-L1 or anti-CTLA-4 therapy could take part, and around 39% had some. Study results and limitations: Partial responders treated at 0.1-3.0 mg/kg exhibited clonal expansion among the lowest measured.

About this clone itself: Its target is unknown.

TCRdb's table, derived via immunoSEQ multiplex PCR, lists solely in-frame clones and lacks some. The table shows tens of thousands of clones, with about 87% occurring only once. The CDR3 extends over 14 amino acids. The V end was cut by 8 bases, the J end by 9 bases, with 20 bases between. Germline-derived CDR1 and CDR2 are LNHDA and SQIVND (reference sequence). Sequenced here: CD4+ or CD8+ T cells sorted from blood, sampled in a trial of the OX40 agonist ivuxolimab. The chain couples TRBV19 to TRBJ2-1; TRBD1 is a possible D gene (6 bases). This TCR came from an adult with an advanced solid tumor such as melanoma, head and neck, liver or kidney cancer. The CDR3 sequence is CASAVGVKGGEQFF. Here the CDR3 DNA reads TGTGCCAGTGCCGTAGGAGTCAAAGGGGGTGAGCAGTTCTTC.